The entry below gives a single T cell receptor beta chain sequence along with its context. These data originate in a study of blood T cell repertoires in COVID-19. Study-level background: The samples span acute and convalescent COVID-19 from the United States, Italy and Spain. PBMCs, B-cell-depleted T cells, or T cells were the source of the cDNA or gDNA that made up the material.

As originally analysed: By means of reference gene primer amplification, nucleated cell counts were estimated. Sequencing used immunoSEQ multiplex PCR; TCRdb keeps in-frame clones, though not all of them. V, J and clone size are those of that table, while D and trimming were read from the DNA. The sample lists 130,000 to 150,000 clones, roughly 90% occurring once. Germline values: CDR1 MNHEY, CDR2 SMNVEV (reference sequence). The V segment lost 3 bases and the J segment 3 bases; nucleotides outside the gene matches: 3. This CDR3 spans 15 amino acids. The study recruited people aged about 18 to 89 years across 24 US areas.

This TCR came from a woman aged 25 to 39 with acute COVID-19. The chain combines TRBV27 with TRBJ2-3; 10 bases align to TRBD2. The sequenced material came from PBMCs or T cells enriched from blood (not recorded which). The CDR3 region has the DNA TGTGCCAGCAGTTTGCAACTAGCGGGGACAGATACGCAGTATTTT. This codes for CASSLQLAGTDTQYF.